These 2 T cell receptor beta chains came from one sample sequenced in a study of neurological immune-mediated disorders. TCRdb re-analysed the 5' RACE reads in MiXCR, keeping a single row per CDR3 protein. The sample records under 90,000 distinct CDR3 sequences, about 9.7% being singletons. The sequencing input was PBMCs. The receptors stem from a man in his forties or fifties in good health.

This clonotype was observed at least ten times. The chain recombines TRBV29-1 with TRBJ2-1; 9 bases are a match to TRBD2. Losses at the gene ends were 5 bases for V and 4 bases for J; bases not matched to a gene: 3. The length of the CDR3 is 13 residues. From germline, CDR1 is SQVTM and CDR2 ANQGSEA. CDR3 sequence (DNA): TGCAGCGTTCGGCTAGCGGGGTACAATGAGCAGTTCTTC. Its protein product is CSVRLAGYNEQFF.

This clonotype showed up many times. The chain is built from TRBV28 and TRBJ2-1; 10 bases align to TRBD1. The CDR3 covers 16 residues. The J segment lost 8 bases and the V segment lost 6 bases, leaving 13 bases of the junction unmatched. Germline V CDR1 and CDR2: MDHEN, SYDVKM. CDR3 region: CASSRGDRGRRDEQFF. For the CDR3, the DNA is TGTGCCAGCAGCCGAGGGGACAGGGGTCGTCGCGATGAGCAGTTCTTC.